This T cell receptor (beta chain) was obtained from a study of shared clonotypes between healthy human individuals. The authors' processing: Filtering of immunoSEQ junctional sequences could not match full-length read filtering. Some clones are missing from TCRdb's copy, which holds only in-frame ones; the method was immunoSEQ multiplex PCR. V, J and clone size derive from that table, while D and trimming were established from the DNA sequence. The sample holds some 580,000 clones; about 97% are singletons and the top ten take roughly 0.05%. CDR1 is SQVTM and CDR2 is ANQGSEA in the germline V gene. CDR3 size: 12 residues. Trimming cost V 4 bases and J 1 base, with 7 bases left between them.

The chain is built from TRBV29-1 and TRBJ1-1; D unresolved. Sequences were obtained from naive CD4+ T cells sorted from blood. Subset noted: CD45RA+ positively selected. The source is a woman aged 30 to 39 in good health. The CDR3 reads CSVVGANTEAFF. In nucleotides, the CDR3 is TGCAGCGTTGTTGGAGCGAACACTGAAGCTTTCTTT.